This T cell receptor (beta chain) was obtained from a study of identifying expanded T cells in peripheral blood. The data were produced by immunoSEQ multiplex PCR, yet TCRdb's version contains in-frame clones alone and is incomplete. The table shows about 81,000 clones, with 80% to 85% occurring only once. CDR1 and CDR2 (germline): SGHTA, FQGNSA. The CDR3 has 14 residues. The V and J ends lost 2 bases and 8 bases respectively, with 15 bases between them. During the collection period, no donor immune events like infections were recorded. The source of this sequence is a person aged 18-70 years in good health. The specimen was blood. The rearrangement uses TRBV7-2 and TRBJ1-1; D gene ambiguous. CDR3 nucleotide sequence: TGTGCCAGCAGCTTAAGGCCCGAACAAAGGGAAGCTTTCTTT. Its translation: CASSLRPEQREAFF.